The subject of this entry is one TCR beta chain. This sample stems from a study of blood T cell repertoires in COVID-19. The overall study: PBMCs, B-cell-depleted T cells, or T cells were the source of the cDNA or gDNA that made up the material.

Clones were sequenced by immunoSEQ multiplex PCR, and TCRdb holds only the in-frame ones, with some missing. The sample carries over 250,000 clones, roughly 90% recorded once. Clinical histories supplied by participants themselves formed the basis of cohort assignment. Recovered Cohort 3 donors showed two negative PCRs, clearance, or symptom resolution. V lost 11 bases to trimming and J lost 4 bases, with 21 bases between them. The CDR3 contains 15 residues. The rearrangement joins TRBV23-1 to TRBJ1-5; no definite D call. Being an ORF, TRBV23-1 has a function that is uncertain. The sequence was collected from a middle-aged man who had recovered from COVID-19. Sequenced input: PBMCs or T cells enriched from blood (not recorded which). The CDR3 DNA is TGCGCCGATCCGGGGAGGCAGCTGAAAAATCAGCCCCAGCATTTT. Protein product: CADPGRQLKNQPQHF.